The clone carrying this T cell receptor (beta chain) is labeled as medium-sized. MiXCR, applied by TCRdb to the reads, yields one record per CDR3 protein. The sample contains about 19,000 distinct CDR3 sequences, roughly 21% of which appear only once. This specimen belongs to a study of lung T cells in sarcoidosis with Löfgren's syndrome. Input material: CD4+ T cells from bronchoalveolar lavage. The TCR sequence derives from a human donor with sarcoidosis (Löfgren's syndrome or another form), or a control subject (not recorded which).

The CDR3 here is CASSPLSGNTIYF. The CDR3 DNA reads as TGTGCCAGCAGCCCACTCTCTGGAAACACCATATATTTT. V gene TRBV7-2 combines with J gene TRBJ1-3; D is unresolved. The V and J ends lost 5 bases and 0 bases respectively, with 5 bases between them. The CDR3 loop spans 13 amino acids. CDR1 and CDR2 from the germline V gene are SGHTA and FQGNSA.